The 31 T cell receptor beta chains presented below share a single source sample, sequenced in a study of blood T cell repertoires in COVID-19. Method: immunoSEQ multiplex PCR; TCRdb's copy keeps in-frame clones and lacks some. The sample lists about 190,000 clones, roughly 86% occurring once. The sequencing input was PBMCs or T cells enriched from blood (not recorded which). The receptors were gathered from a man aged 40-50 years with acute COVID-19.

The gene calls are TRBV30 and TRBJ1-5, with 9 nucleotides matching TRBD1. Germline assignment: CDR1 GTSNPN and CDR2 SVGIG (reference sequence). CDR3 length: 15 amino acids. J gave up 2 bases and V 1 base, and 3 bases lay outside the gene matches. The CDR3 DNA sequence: TGTGCCTGGAGTGACAGGGGGCGGGGCAATCAGCCCCAGCATTTT. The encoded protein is CAWSDRGRGNQPQHF.

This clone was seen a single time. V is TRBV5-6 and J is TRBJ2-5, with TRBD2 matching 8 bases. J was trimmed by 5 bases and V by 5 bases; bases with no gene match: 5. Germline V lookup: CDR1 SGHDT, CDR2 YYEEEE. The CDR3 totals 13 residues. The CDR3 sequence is CASRPAGVETQYF. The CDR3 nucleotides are TGTGCCAGCAGACCAGCGGGAGTGGAGACCCAGTACTTC.

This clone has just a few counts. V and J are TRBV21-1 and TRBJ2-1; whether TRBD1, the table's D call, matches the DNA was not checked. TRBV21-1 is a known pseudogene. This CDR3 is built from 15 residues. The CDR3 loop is CASRSKKAHRCEQFF. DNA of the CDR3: TGTGCCAGCCGCAGCAAAAAAGCCCACAGGTGTGAGCAGTTCTTC.

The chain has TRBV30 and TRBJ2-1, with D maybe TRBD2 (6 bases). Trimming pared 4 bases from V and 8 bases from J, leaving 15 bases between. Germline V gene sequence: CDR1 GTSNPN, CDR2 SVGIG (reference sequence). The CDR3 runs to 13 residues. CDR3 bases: TGTGCCTGGACCCCTCCCCCTAGCGATGAGCAGTTCTTC. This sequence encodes CAWTPPPSDEQFF.

The CDR3 sequence is CASSDAGDVFYNEQFF. The CDR3 DNA reads TGTGCCAGCAGTGACGCAGGCGATGTATTTTACAATGAGCAGTTCTTC. This chain joins TRBV2 and TRBJ2-1; D call uncertain. Trimming shortened V by 3 bases and J by 4 bases, and 16 bases separated the two germline ends. Germline values: CDR1 SNHLY, CDR2 FYNNEI. The CDR3 spans 16 residues.

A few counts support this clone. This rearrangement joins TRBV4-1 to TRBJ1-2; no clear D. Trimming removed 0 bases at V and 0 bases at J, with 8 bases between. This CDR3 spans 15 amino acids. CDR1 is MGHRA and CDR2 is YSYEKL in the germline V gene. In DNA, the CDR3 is TGCGCCAGCAGCCAAGATTCTCCAGCTAACTATGGCTACACCTTC. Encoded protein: CASSQDSPANYGYTF.

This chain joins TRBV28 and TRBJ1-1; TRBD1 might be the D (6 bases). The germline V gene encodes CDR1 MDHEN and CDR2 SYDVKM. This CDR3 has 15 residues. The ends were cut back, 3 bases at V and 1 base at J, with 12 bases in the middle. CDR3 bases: TGTGCCAGCAGTTTCCCCGGGACACCGAACACTGAAGCTTTCTTT. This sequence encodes CASSFPGTPNTEAFF. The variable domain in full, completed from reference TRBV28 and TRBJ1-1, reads DVKVTQSSRYLVKRTGEKVFLECVQDMDHENMFWYRQDPGLGLRLIYFSYDVKMKEKGDIPEGYSVSREKKERFSLILESASTNQTSMYLCASSFPGTPNTEAFFGQGTRLTVV.

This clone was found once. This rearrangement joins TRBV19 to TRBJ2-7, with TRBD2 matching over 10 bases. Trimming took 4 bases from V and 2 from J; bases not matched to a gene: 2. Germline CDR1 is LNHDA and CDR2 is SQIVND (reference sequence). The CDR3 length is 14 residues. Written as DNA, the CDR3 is TGTGCCAGTAGTACTAGCGGGAGCACCTACGAGCAGTACTTC. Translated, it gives CASSTSGSTYEQYF.

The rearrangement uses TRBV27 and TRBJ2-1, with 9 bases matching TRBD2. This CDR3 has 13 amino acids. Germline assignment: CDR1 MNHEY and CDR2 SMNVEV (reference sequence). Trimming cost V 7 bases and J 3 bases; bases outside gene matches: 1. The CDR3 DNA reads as TGTGCCAGCATGACTAGCGGCTACAATGAGCAGTTCTTC. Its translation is CASMTSGYNEQFF.

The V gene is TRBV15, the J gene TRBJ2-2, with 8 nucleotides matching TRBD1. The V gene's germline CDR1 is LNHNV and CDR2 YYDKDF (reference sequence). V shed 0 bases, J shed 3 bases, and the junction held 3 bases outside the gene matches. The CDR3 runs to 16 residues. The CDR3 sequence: CATSREDRAHTGELFF. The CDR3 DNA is TGTGCCACCAGCAGAGAGGACAGGGCTCACACCGGGGAGCTGTTTTTT.

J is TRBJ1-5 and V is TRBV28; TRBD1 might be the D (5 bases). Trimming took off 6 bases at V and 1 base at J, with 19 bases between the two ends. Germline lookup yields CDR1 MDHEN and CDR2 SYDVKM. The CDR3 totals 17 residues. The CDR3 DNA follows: TGTGCCAGCAGCCCACTGCAAGGGGTTTTGAGCAATCAGCCCCAGCATTTT. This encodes CASSPLQGVLSNQPQHF.

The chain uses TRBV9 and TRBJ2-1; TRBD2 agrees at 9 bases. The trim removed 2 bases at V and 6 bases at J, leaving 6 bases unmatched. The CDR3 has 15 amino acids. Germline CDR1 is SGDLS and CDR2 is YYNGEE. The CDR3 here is CASSVAGTSPNEQFF. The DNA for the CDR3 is TGTGCCAGCAGCGTGGCCGGGACTAGCCCCAATGAGCAGTTCTTC.

CDR3 residues: CSVFSQETQYF. The CDR3 DNA reads as TGCAGTGTATTTTCGCAAGAGACCCAGTACTTC. The V and J genes are TRBV20-1 and TRBJ2-5; no reliable D call. V was cut by 7 bases and J by 2 bases, with 8 bases left in between. Germline V gives CDR1 DFQATT, CDR2 SNEGSKA (reference sequence). The CDR3 sequence is 11 residues long.

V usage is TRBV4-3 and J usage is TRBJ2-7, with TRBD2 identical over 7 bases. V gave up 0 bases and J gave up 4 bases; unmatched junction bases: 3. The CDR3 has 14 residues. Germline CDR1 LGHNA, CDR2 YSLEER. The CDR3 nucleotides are TGCGCCAGCAGCCAAGATTGGGGGGGTTACGAGCAGTACTTC. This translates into CASSQDWGGYEQYF.

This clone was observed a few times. CDR3 DNA: TGTGCCAGCAGAAGATTGGGACAGGCGAGCTCCTACGAGCAGTACTTC. This translates into CASRRLGQASSYEQYF. This sequence joins TRBV28 and TRBJ2-7, with TRBD1 matching over 8 bases. Germline V gene sequence: CDR1 MDHEN, CDR2 SYDVKM. The CDR3 loop spans 16 amino acids. V shed 6 bases, J shed 0 bases, and the junction held 10 bases outside the gene matches.

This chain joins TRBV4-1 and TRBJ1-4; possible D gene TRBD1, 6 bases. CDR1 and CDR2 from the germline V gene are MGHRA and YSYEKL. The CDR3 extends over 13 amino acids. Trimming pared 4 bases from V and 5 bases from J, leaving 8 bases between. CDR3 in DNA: TGCGCCAGCAGCCTTACAGGGAATGAAAAACTGTTTTTT. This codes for CASSLTGNEKLFF.

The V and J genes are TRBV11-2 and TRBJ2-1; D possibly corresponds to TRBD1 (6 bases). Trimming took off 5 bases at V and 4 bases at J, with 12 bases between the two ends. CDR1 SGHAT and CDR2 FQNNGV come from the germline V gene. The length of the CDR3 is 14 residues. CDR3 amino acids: CASSRTAGYNEQFF. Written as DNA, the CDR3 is TGTGCCAGCAGCCGGACAGCTGGATACAATGAGCAGTTCTTC.

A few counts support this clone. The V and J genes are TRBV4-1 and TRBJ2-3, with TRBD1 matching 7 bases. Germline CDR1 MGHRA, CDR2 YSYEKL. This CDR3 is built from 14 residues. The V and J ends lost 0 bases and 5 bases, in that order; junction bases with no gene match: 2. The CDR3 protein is CASSQEQGKDTQYF. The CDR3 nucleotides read TGCGCCAGCAGCCAAGAACAGGGGAAAGATACGCAGTATTTT.

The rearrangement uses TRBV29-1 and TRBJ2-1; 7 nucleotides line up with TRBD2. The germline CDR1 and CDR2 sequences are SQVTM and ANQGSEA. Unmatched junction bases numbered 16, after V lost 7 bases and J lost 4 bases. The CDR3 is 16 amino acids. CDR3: CSAGMTGGRLYNEQFF. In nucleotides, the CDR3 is TGCAGCGCTGGAATGACCGGCGGGAGACTTTACAATGAGCAGTTCTTC.

CDR3 residues: CASSEFIEDRGRNQPQHF. CDR3 DNA: TGTGCCAGCAGCGAATTTATCGAGGACAGGGGCCGCAATCAGCCCCAGCATTTT. The V gene is TRBV7-6, the J gene TRBJ1-5, with TRBD1 matching 9 bases. V shed 5 bases and J 2 bases; nucleotides not matched to a gene: 13. The CDR3 has 18 residues. Germline loops: CDR1 SGHVS, CDR2 FNYEAQ.

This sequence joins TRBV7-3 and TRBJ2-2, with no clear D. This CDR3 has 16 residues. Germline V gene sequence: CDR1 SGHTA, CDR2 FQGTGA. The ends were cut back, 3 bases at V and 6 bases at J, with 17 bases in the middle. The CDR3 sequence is CASSFASIQNPGELFF. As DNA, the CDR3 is TGTGCCAGCAGCTTCGCTAGTATACAAAATCCCGGGGAGCTGTTTTTT.

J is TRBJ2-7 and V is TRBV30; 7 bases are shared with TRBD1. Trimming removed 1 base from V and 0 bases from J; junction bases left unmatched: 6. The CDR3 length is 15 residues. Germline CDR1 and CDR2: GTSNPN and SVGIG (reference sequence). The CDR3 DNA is TGTGCCTGGAGTGATGACAGGGCCTTCTCCTACGAGCAGTACTTC. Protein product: CAWSDDRAFSYEQYF.

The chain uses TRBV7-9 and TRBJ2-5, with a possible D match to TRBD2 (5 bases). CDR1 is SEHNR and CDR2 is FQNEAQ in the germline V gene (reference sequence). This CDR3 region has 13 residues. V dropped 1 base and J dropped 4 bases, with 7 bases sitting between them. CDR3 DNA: TGTGCCAGCAGCTTAGAACGGGGAGAGACCCAGTACTTC. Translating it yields CASSLERGETQYF.

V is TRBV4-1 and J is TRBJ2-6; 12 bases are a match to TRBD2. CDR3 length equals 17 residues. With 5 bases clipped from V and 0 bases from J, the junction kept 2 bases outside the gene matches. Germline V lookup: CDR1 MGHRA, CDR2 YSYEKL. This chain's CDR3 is CASSGLAGISGANVLTF. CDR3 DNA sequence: TGCGCCAGCAGCGGACTAGCGGGGATCTCTGGGGCCAACGTCCTGACTTTC.

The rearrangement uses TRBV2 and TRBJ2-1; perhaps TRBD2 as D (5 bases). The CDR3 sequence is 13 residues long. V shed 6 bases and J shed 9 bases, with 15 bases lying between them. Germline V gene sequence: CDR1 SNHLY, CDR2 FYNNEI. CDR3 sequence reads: CASSPEWRSEQFF. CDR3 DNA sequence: TGTGCCAGCAGCCCCGAGTGGAGGTCTGAGCAGTTCTTC.

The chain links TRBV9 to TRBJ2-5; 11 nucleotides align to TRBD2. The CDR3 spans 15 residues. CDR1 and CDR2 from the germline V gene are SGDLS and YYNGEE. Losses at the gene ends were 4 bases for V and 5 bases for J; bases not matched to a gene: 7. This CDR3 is CASSISGRAVETQYF. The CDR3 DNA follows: TGTGCCAGCAGCATTAGCGGGAGGGCCGTGGAGACCCAGTACTTC.

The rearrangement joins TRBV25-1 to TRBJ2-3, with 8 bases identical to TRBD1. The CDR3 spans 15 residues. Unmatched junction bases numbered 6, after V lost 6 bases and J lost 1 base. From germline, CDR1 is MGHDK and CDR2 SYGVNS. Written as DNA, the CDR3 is TGTGCCAGCAGGGGGACAGGTGAACGCACAGATACGCAGTATTTT. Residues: CASRGTGERTDTQYF.

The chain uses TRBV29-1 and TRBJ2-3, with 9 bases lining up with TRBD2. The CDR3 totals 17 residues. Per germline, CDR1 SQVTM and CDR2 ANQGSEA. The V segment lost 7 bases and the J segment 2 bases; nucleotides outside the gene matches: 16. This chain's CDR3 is CSGFSGRKSATTDTQYF. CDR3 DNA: TGCAGCGGATTTAGCGGGAGAAAATCCGCTACCACAGATACGCAGTATTTT.

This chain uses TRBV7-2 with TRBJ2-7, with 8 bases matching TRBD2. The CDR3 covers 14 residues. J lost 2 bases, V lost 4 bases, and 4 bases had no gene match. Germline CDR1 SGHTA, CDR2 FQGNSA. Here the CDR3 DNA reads TGTGCCAGCAGCTCCCGCGGGGGGACCTACGAGCAGTACTTC. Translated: CASSSRGGTYEQYF.

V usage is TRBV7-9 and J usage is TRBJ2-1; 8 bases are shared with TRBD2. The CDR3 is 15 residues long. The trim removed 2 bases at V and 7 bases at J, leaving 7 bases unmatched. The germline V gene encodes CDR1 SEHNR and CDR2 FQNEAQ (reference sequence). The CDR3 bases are TGTGCCAGCAGCTTATGGAGCGGGAGCTCAAATGAGCAGTTCTTC. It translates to CASSLWSGSSNEQFF.

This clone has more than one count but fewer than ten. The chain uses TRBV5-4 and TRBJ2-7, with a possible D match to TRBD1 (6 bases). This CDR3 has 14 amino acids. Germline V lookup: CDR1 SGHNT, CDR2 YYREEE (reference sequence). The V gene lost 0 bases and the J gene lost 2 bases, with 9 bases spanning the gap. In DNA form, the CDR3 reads TGTGCCAGCAGCTTGGCGGGACAAACCTACGAGCAGTACTTC. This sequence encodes CASSLAGQTYEQYF.